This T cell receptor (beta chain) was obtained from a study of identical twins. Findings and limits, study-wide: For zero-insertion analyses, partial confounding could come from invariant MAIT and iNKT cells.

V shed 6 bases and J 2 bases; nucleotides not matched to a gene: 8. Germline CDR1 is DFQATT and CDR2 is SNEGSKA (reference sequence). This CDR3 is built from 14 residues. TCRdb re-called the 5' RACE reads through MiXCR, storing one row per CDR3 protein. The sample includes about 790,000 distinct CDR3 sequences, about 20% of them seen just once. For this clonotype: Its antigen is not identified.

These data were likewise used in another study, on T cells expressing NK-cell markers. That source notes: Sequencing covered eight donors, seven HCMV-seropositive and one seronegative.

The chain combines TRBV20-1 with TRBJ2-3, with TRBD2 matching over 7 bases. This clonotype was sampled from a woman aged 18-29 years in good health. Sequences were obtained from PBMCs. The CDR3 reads CSASTGGNTDTQYF. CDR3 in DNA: TGCAGTGCAAGCACGGGAGGAAACACAGATACGCAGTATTTT.